The rows below give T cell receptor beta chains drawn from one sample of a study of identical twins. TCRdb re-called the 5' RACE reads with MiXCR, one entry per CDR3 protein. The sample shows some 660,000 distinct CDR3 sequences, around 8.6% of them seen only once. This sample was also put to use in a study of yellow fever vaccine responses in identical twins.

Source material: PBMCs. The receptors originated from a young woman in good health. The CDR3 runs from the conserved cysteine through the conserved F or W. D genes are given only for firm matches. Clone size is stated in some rows and not others, as once, few, many or a class when expanded.

CDR3 DNA: TGTGCCAGCAGCTTTAAACAGGGATTCGGCTACAATGAGCAGTTCTTC
CDR3 protein: CASSFKQGFGYNEQFF
J gene: TRBJ2-1
clone size: NA
V gene: TRBV11-3
D gene: NA

CDR3 DNA: TGCGCCAGCAGCCACCTGACAGGGGTCTACGAGCAGTACTTC
CDR3 protein: CASSHLTGVYEQYF
J gene: TRBJ2-7
clone size: NA
V gene: TRBV5-1
D gene: TRBD1

CDR3 DNA: TGTGCCACCAGTGTTGCAGATACGCAGTATTTT
CDR3 protein: CATSVADTQYF
J gene: TRBJ2-3
clone size: NA
V gene: TRBV24-1
D gene: NA

CDR3 DNA: TGTGCCAGCAGCTTAGCCGGGGCCAGAATCACCTATGGCTACACCTTC
CDR3 protein: CASSLAGARITYGYTF
J gene: TRBJ1-2
clone size: few
V gene: TRBV7-9
D gene: NA

CDR3 DNA: TGCGCCAGCAGCCAGTTCAGGGGGGGAACAGATACGCAGTATTTT
CDR3 protein: CASSQFRGGTDTQYF
J gene: TRBJ2-3
clone size: few
V gene: TRBV4-3
D gene: NA

CDR3 DNA: TGTGCCAGCACTCCCGACAGGGTATCTGGCTACACCTTC
CDR3 protein: CASTPDRVSGYTF
J gene: TRBJ1-2
clone size: many
V gene: TRBV12-3/TRBV12-4
D gene: TRBD1

CDR3 DNA: TGCGCCAGCAGCCAGGGACAGGGTTGGGGAAATGAGCAGTTCTTC
CDR3 protein: CASSQGQGWGNEQFF
J gene: TRBJ2-1
clone size: few
V gene: TRBV5-1
D gene: TRBD1

CDR3 DNA: TGTGCCAGCAATCGCGAGGTCTCACCCCTCCACTTT
CDR3 protein: CASNREVSPLHF
J gene: TRBJ1-6
clone size: few
V gene: TRBV28
D gene: NA

CDR3 DNA: TGCGCGAGCCCGTTCACCGGAGGCGTAGGTGCTTACGAGCAGTACTTC
CDR3 protein: CASPFTGGVGAYEQYF
J gene: TRBJ2-7
clone size: few
V gene: TRBV5-1
D gene: NA

CDR3 DNA: TGTGCCAGCAGCCGGGGACTAGCGGGGGGCCGCACAGATACGCAGTATTTT
CDR3 protein: CASSRGLAGGRTDTQYF
J gene: TRBJ2-3
clone size: few
V gene: TRBV9
D gene: TRBD2

CDR3 DNA: TGTGCCATGTTACCCCCAGGACAGGCCGAGCAGTACTTC
CDR3 protein: CAMLPPGQAEQYF
J gene: TRBJ2-7
clone size: once
V gene: TRBV10-3
D gene: TRBD1

CDR3 DNA: TGTGCCAGCAGCTTCTCTCGGGAGCTCTACGAGCAGTACTTC
CDR3 protein: CASSFSRELYEQYF
J gene: TRBJ2-7
clone size: NA
V gene: TRBV7-2
D gene: NA

CDR3 DNA: TGCGCCAGCAGCCGATTGGACGGTTACGAGCAGTACTTC
CDR3 protein: CASSRLDGYEQYF
J gene: TRBJ2-7
clone size: NA
V gene: TRBV4-1
D gene: NA

CDR3 DNA: TGCAGCGGTACCAGGCTAGCGGAAGAAGATACGCAGTATTTT
CDR3 protein: CSGTRLAEEDTQYF
J gene: TRBJ2-3
clone size: NA
V gene: TRBV29-1
D gene: TRBD2

CDR3 DNA: TGTGCCAGCAGAGGACAGGGACCCTACGAGCAGTACTTC
CDR3 protein: CASRGQGPYEQYF
J gene: TRBJ2-7
clone size: many
V gene: TRBV7-2
D gene: TRBD1

CDR3 DNA: TGCAGTGCCCAGGGGGCGGGCTCCTACAATGAGCAGTTCTTC
CDR3 protein: CSAQGAGSYNEQFF
J gene: TRBJ2-1
clone size: many
V gene: TRBV20-1
D gene: TRBD1

CDR3 DNA: TGTGCCAGCAGCCAGACAGGGTACAATCAGCCCCAGCATTTT
CDR3 protein: CASSQTGYNQPQHF
J gene: TRBJ1-5
clone size: NA
V gene: TRBV28
D gene: TRBD1

CDR3 DNA: TGTGCCAGCAGCTTAGCCCCCGAGGGCGAGCAGTACTTC
CDR3 protein: CASSLAPEGEQYF
J gene: TRBJ2-7
clone size: few
V gene: TRBV7-9
D gene: NA

CDR3 DNA: TGTGCCAGCAGTTTATCCCTCCTTGAGGCTGAAGCTTTCTTT
CDR3 protein: CASSLSLLEAEAFF
J gene: TRBJ1-1
clone size: NA
V gene: TRBV28
D gene: NA

CDR3 DNA: TGTGCCAGCAGTTACGAGGTAACCTACGAGCAGTACTTC
CDR3 protein: CASSYEVTYEQYF
J gene: TRBJ2-7
clone size: many
V gene: TRBV6-5
D gene: NA

CDR3 DNA: TGTGCCAGCAGCCCGCCCCTGTGGCGGGGGGGCGGATATACGCAGTATTTT
CDR3 protein: CASSPPLWRGGGYTQYF
J gene: TRBJ2-3
clone size: many
V gene: TRBV7-9
D gene: TRBD2

CDR3 DNA: TGTGCCAGCAGCCGAGGGACTAGCGGGGGGCGGGGCACAGATACGCAGTATTTT
CDR3 protein: CASSRGTSGGRGTDTQYF
J gene: TRBJ2-3
clone size: NA
V gene: TRBV12-3/TRBV12-4
D gene: TRBD2

CDR3 DNA: TGTGCCACCAGTGATTTGGAGGGATCGGTGGTAGATACGCAGTATTTT
CDR3 protein: CATSDLEGSVVDTQYF
J gene: TRBJ2-3
clone size: NA
V gene: TRBV24-1
D gene: NA

CDR3 DNA: TGTGCCAGCAGTTTTAGGGGGGGAGGGACAGATACGCAGTATTTT
CDR3 protein: CASSFRGGGTDTQYF
J gene: TRBJ2-3
clone size: many
V gene: TRBV27
D gene: NA

CDR3 DNA: TGTGCCAGCAGCCAAGAAAGCGGGAGCTCCTACGAGCAGTACTTC
CDR3 protein: CASSQESGSSYEQYF
J gene: TRBJ2-7
clone size: many
V gene: TRBV4-2
D gene: TRBD2

CDR3 DNA: TGTGCCAGCAGCCTCATCACTGTGCTAGCCTCCTACAATGAGCAGTTCTTC
CDR3 protein: CASSLITVLASYNEQFF
J gene: TRBJ2-1
clone size: few
V gene: TRBV6-2/TRBV6-3
D gene: NA

CDR3 DNA: TGTGCCAGCAGCCAAGCTCGGGACTACATTCAGTACTTC
CDR3 protein: CASSQARDYIQYF
J gene: TRBJ2-4
clone size: few
V gene: TRBV3-1
D gene: NA

CDR3 DNA: TGTGCCAGCAGACCCCATACAGGGGAGCTGTTTTTT
CDR3 protein: CASRPHTGELFF
J gene: TRBJ2-2
clone size: few
V gene: TRBV6-2/TRBV6-3
D gene: NA

CDR3 DNA: TGTGCCAGCACCCCCCCGGGACTAGCGGGAGCAGATACGCAGTATTTT
CDR3 protein: CASTPPGLAGADTQYF
J gene: TRBJ2-3
clone size: many
V gene: TRBV12-3/TRBV12-4
D gene: TRBD2

CDR3 DNA: TGTGCCAGCAGCCAAGATTGGGTCAGCTACGAGCAGTACTTC
CDR3 protein: CASSQDWVSYEQYF
J gene: TRBJ2-7
clone size: many
V gene: TRBV3-1
D gene: NA

CDR3 DNA: TGTGCCAGCAGCTCTCCGGGACAGAGTAACTATGGCTACACCTTC
CDR3 protein: CASSSPGQSNYGYTF
J gene: TRBJ1-2
clone size: NA
V gene: TRBV7-9
D gene: TRBD1

CDR3 DNA: TGCAGTGCTAGAGACGGGACAGGGAATGTCTATGGCTACACCTTC
CDR3 protein: CSARDGTGNVYGYTF
J gene: TRBJ1-2
clone size: few
V gene: TRBV20-1
D gene: TRBD1

CDR3 DNA: TGCGCCAGCAGCCAGGATAACAGGGAATTGAACACTGAAGCTTTCTTT
CDR3 protein: CASSQDNRELNTEAFF
J gene: TRBJ1-1
clone size: few
V gene: TRBV4-3
D gene: NA

CDR3 DNA: TGTGCCAGCCGACCCCGGGACAGGGTCTTGGCGAACACTGAAGCTTTCTTT
CDR3 protein: CASRPRDRVLANTEAFF
J gene: TRBJ1-1
clone size: many
V gene: TRBV12-3/TRBV12-4
D gene: TRBD1

CDR3 DNA: TGCAGTGCTGGGGAAGCGGTAGGGACGGGGTACGAGCAGTACTTC
CDR3 protein: CSAGEAVGTGYEQYF
J gene: TRBJ2-7
clone size: NA
V gene: TRBV20-1
D gene: NA

CDR3 DNA: TGTGCCAGCAGCCAAAAACTCGAGGTCGGTACGCAGTATTTT
CDR3 protein: CASSQKLEVGTQYF
J gene: TRBJ2-3
clone size: few
V gene: TRBV7-2
D gene: NA

CDR3 DNA: TGTGCCAGCAGAACTGGCCCGGAGACCCAGTACTTC
CDR3 protein: CASRTGPETQYF
J gene: TRBJ2-5
clone size: NA
V gene: TRBV6-2/TRBV6-3
D gene: NA

CDR3 DNA: TGCAGTGCCCCGGGACAGGCTTCCTACGAGCAGTACTTC
CDR3 protein: CSAPGQASYEQYF
J gene: TRBJ2-7
clone size: few
V gene: TRBV20-1
D gene: TRBD1

CDR3 DNA: TGTGCCAGCAGCTTAGGGGTAGCGGGAGTTGGAGATACGCAGTATTTT
CDR3 protein: CASSLGVAGVGDTQYF
J gene: TRBJ2-3
clone size: many
V gene: TRBV7-9
D gene: TRBD2

CDR3 DNA: TGCGCCAGCAGCCAAGCTGGGGGGTATGAGCAGTTCTTC
CDR3 protein: CASSQAGGYEQFF
J gene: TRBJ2-1
clone size: NA
V gene: TRBV4-3
D gene: NA

CDR3 DNA: TGTGCCAGTCTTCAGGGGCCGGGGCCGGGGACTGAAGCTTTCTTT
CDR3 protein: CASLQGPGPGTEAFF
J gene: TRBJ1-1
clone size: NA
V gene: TRBV7-9
D gene: NA

CDR3 DNA: TGTGCCAGCCTAGCGGGAGTCTACAATGAGCAGTTCTTC
CDR3 protein: CASLAGVYNEQFF
J gene: TRBJ2-1
clone size: few
V gene: TRBV6-2/TRBV6-3
D gene: TRBD2

CDR3 DNA: TGCGCCAGCAGCCTCTACTCTGGGGCCAACGTCCTGACTTTC
CDR3 protein: CASSLYSGANVLTF
J gene: TRBJ2-6
clone size: many
V gene: TRBV5-1
D gene: NA

CDR3 DNA: TGTGCCAGCAGTTTTACGGGGGGGAGACAAGAGACCCAGTACTTC
CDR3 protein: CASSFTGGRQETQYF
J gene: TRBJ2-5
clone size: NA
V gene: TRBV27
D gene: TRBD2

CDR3 DNA: TGCAGCGTTGGGTCTATTACAGGGGGCACTGAAGCTTTCTTT
CDR3 protein: CSVGSITGGTEAFF
J gene: TRBJ1-1
clone size: few
V gene: TRBV29-1
D gene: TRBD1

CDR3 DNA: TGTGCCAGCAGCCCCAGGGGGGGGGCTAACTATGGCTACACCTTC
CDR3 protein: CASSPRGGANYGYTF
J gene: TRBJ1-2
clone size: few
V gene: TRBV7-8
D gene: TRBD1

CDR3 DNA: TGCGCCAGCAGCCAAGAAGGACAGCACACCGGGGAGCTGTTTTTT
CDR3 protein: CASSQEGQHTGELFF
J gene: TRBJ2-2
clone size: many
V gene: TRBV4-3
D gene: NA

CDR3 DNA: TGTGCCAGCAGCTTAGATCGGGACAGGAGGATAGGGGAGACCCAGTACTTC
CDR3 protein: CASSLDRDRRIGETQYF
J gene: TRBJ2-5
clone size: few
V gene: TRBV11-2
D gene: TRBD1

CDR3 DNA: TGTGCCAGCTGCTTAGCGACTACAGATACGCAGTATTTT
CDR3 protein: CASCLATTDTQYF
J gene: TRBJ2-3
clone size: NA
V gene: TRBV7-2
D gene: NA

CDR3 DNA: TGTGCCAGCAGCCCTGTAGGCTCTGGGGCCAACGTCCTGACTTTC
CDR3 protein: CASSPVGSGANVLTF
J gene: TRBJ2-6
clone size: few
V gene: TRBV7-2
D gene: NA

CDR3 DNA: TGTGCCAGCAGCGTAGTGGGTGTTGGTGGCGAGCAGTACTTC
CDR3 protein: CASSVVGVGGEQYF
J gene: TRBJ2-7
clone size: NA
V gene: TRBV9
D gene: NA

CDR3 DNA: TGCAGCGTTTTAGGAAGCTCTGGGGCCAACGTCCTGACTTTC
CDR3 protein: CSVLGSSGANVLTF
J gene: TRBJ2-6
clone size: many
V gene: TRBV29-1
D gene: NA

CDR3 DNA: TGCAGTGCTAGAGTCATGCTCGGAGGGTCCTTGTACAATGAGCAGTTCTTC
CDR3 protein: CSARVMLGGSLYNEQFF
J gene: TRBJ2-1
clone size: few
V gene: TRBV20-1
D gene: NA

CDR3 DNA: TGTGCCAGCAGTTCGCTCGGGACTAGCGTCACAGATACGCAGTATTTT
CDR3 protein: CASSSLGTSVTDTQYF
J gene: TRBJ2-3
clone size: few
V gene: TRBV28
D gene: TRBD2